The 13 T cell receptor beta chains below come from one sample, sequenced in a study of T-cell reconstitution after alpha-beta-depleted transplantation in children. It was with unique molecular identifiers that the TCRbeta library was prepared. TCRdb processed the PCR reads anew with MiXCR; each CDR3 protein has one entry. The sample lists about 980,000 distinct CDR3 sequences; around 30% were seen once. Sequenced here: PBMCs, mostly from graft donor cells, sampled 360 days after TCRalphabeta/CD19-depleted stem cell transplant. All receptors come from a boy less than two years old who had a stem cell transplant for SCID, so the T cells may come from the graft donor.

This clonotype was seen a few times. The chain is built from TRBV12-3 or TRBV12-4 and TRBJ1-5; TRBD1 matches 11 bases. Losses at the gene ends were 3 bases for V and 6 bases for J; bases not matched to a gene: 1. The CDR3 spans 14 residues. In nucleotides, the CDR3 is TGTGCCAGCAGTTTTGGGACAGGGGGTCAGCCCCAGCATTTT. Protein: CASSFGTGGQPQHF.

This clonotype was counted between two and nine times. J is TRBJ2-5 and V is TRBV4-1; D is uncertain. CDR1 is MGHRA and CDR2 is YSYEKL in the germline V gene. V gave up 4 bases and J gave up 5 bases, with 17 bases separating them. There are 15 residues in the CDR3. The CDR3 reads CASSRLPGSVETQYF. The CDR3 DNA sequence: TGCGCCAGCAGCCGCCTTCCTGGGTCGGTGGAGACCCAGTACTTC.

The chain carries TRBV27 and TRBJ1-5, with 8 bases that match TRBD1. The J segment lost 4 bases and the V segment lost 7 bases, leaving 9 bases of the junction unmatched. This CDR3 region has 15 residues. The germline gives CDR1 MNHEY, CDR2 SMNVEV (reference sequence). In nucleotides, the CDR3 is TGTGCCAGCATTTCGGACAGGGAATCTAATCAGCCCCAGCATTTT. Amino acid sequence: CASISDRESNQPQHF.

The V call is TRBV7-8, the J call TRBJ1-2, with D hard to call. The ends were cut back, 0 bases at V and 4 bases at J, with 6 bases in the middle. This CDR3 contains 13 residues. The germline V gene has CDR1 SGHVS and CDR2 FQNEAQ. Here the CDR3 reads CASSLAVGYGYTF. The CDR3, as DNA: TGTGCCAGCAGCTTAGCGGTCGGCTATGGCTACACCTTC. Full variable domain (remainder filled in from reference TRBV7-8 and TRBJ1-2): GAGVSQSPRYKVAKRGQDVALRCDPISGHVSLFWYQQALGQGPEFLTYFQNEAQLDKSGLPSDRFFAERPEGSVSTLKIQRTQQEDSAVYLCASSLAVGYGYTFGSGTRLTVV.

The J gene is TRBJ1-4, the V gene TRBV5-1; D not resolved. V was trimmed by 4 bases and J by 6 bases, leaving 13 bases between them. CDR3 length: 14 residues. CDR1 is SGHRS and CDR2 is YFSETQ in the germline V gene. The CDR3 loop is CASSQSVLDEKLFF. CDR3 DNA sequence: TGCGCCAGCAGCCAGTCCGTACTGGATGAAAAACTGTTTTTT.

This clonotype was recorded at least ten times. The rearrangement links TRBV7-9 to TRBJ2-7; D perhaps matches TRBD1 (6 bases). Trimming took off 1 base at V and 1 base at J, with 11 bases between the two ends. Germline CDR1 is SEHNR and CDR2 is FQNEAQ (reference sequence). This CDR3 comprises 15 residues. The CDR3 DNA follows: TGTGCCAGCAGCTTAGGGACAGCCCCTTCCTACGAGCAGTACTTC. Amino acid sequence: CASSLGTAPSYEQYF.

This sequence joins TRBV5-1 and TRBJ1-1; D gene ambiguous. Per the germline V gene, CDR1 is SGHRS and CDR2 is YFSETQ. The CDR3 length is 13 residues. V was clipped by 1 base and J by 10 bases, with 14 bases between them. CDR3 DNA sequence: TGCGCCAGCAGCTTGACAGTGGCAGGTCGAGCTTTCTTT. It translates to CASSLTVAGRAFF.

The chain is built from TRBV7-9 and TRBJ2-1; the D gene is possibly TRBD1 (6 bases). CDR1 and CDR2 (germline): SEHNR, FQNEAQ (reference sequence). The CDR3 runs 11 residues. Trimming cost V 7 bases and J 11 bases, with 12 bases left between them. The DNA of the CDR3 is TGTGCCAGCATAGGGGGTGATAAGCAGTTCTTC. Residues: CASIGGDKQFF.

This rearrangement joins TRBV12-3 or TRBV12-4 to TRBJ2-5; D is perhaps TRBD2 (5 bases). The germline V and J ends were trimmed by 3 bases and 7 bases, with 12 bases remaining between them. The CDR3 spans 13 residues. The CDR3 sequence is CASSFRGLATQYF. The CDR3 DNA follows: TGTGCCAGCAGTTTCCGGGGATTGGCGACCCAGTACTTC.

The rearrangement uses TRBV6-6 and TRBJ1-6; 7 bases agree with TRBD1. The ends lost 5 bases at V and 12 bases at J; junction bases unmatched: 7. Germline V CDR1 and CDR2: MNHNY, SVGAGI (reference sequence). The CDR3 extends over 13 amino acids. DNA of the CDR3: TGTGCCAGCAGTAGGGACAGCCCCGAACCCCTCCACTTT. It is translated as CASSRDSPEPLHF.

The V call is TRBV9, the J call TRBJ2-1, with 7 bases fitting TRBD2. J lost 0 bases, V lost 5 bases, and 5 bases had no gene match. Germline lookup yields CDR1 SGDLS and CDR2 YYNGEE. This CDR3 is built from 15 residues. The CDR3 spells CASSAGGSSYNEQFF. As DNA, the CDR3 is TGTGCCAGCAGTGCCGGGGGGAGCTCCTACAATGAGCAGTTCTTC.

The chain carries TRBV29-1 and TRBJ2-5; TRBD2 agrees at 15 bases. J was trimmed by 5 bases and V by 5 bases; bases with no gene match: 9. The CDR3 totals 16 residues. The germline CDR1 and CDR2 sequences are SQVTM and ANQGSEA. CDR3 sequence: CSVYGLAGGPVETQYF. The DNA of the CDR3 is TGCAGCGTTTATGGACTAGCGGGGGGGCCCGTGGAGACCCAGTACTTC. Full variable domain (missing parts from reference TRBV29-1 and TRBJ2-5): SAVISQKPSRDICQRGTSLTIQCQVDSQVTMMFWYRQQPGQSLTLIATANQGSEATYESGFVIDKFPISRPNLTFSTLTVSNMSPEDSSIYLCSVYGLAGGPVETQYFGPGTRLLVL.

The rearrangement joins TRBV6-5 to TRBJ2-2, with 10 nucleotides matching TRBD1. The CDR3 sequence is 16 residues long. Germline loops: CDR1 MNHEY, CDR2 SVGAGI. V lost 2 bases and J lost 6; bases outside the gene matches: 6. In DNA form, the CDR3 reads TGTGCCAGCAGTTACGCGGGACAGGGGATCCCCGGGGAGCTGTTTTTT. Encoded protein: CASSYAGQGIPGELFF.